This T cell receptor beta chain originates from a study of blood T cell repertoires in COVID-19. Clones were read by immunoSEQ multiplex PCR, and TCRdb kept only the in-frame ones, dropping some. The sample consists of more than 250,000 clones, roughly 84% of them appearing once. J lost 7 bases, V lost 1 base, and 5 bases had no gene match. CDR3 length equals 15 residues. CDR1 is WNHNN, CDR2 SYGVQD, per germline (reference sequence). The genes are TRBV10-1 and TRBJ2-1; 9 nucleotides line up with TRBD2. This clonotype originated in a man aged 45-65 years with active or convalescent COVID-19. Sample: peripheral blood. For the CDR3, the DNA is TGCGCCAGCAGTGAGTTTAGCGGGAGAGGTAATGAGCAGTTCTTC. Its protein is CASSEFSGRGNEQFF.